Sequencing of this T cell receptor (beta chain) was carried out in a study of OX40 agonist ivuxolimab in advanced cancers. The overall study: While on treatment, patients had intravenous ivuxolimab at 0.01 to 10 mg/kg every 2 weeks.

This clone came up a few times. The data were produced by immunoSEQ multiplex PCR, yet TCRdb's version contains in-frame clones alone and is incomplete. Among 76,000 or so clones listed, approximately 93% were seen once. The CDR3 has 14 amino acids. From germline, CDR1 is SGHDT and CDR2 YYEEEE. The germline V and J ends were trimmed by 0 bases and 0 bases, with 4 bases remaining between them. This TCR was recovered from an adult with an advanced solid tumor such as melanoma, head and neck, liver or kidney cancer. The chain employs TRBV5-6 and TRBJ1-5; D gene ambiguous. The sequences come from CD4+ or CD8+ T cells sorted from blood, collected in a trial of the OX40 agonist ivuxolimab. Written as DNA, the CDR3 is TGTGCCAGCAGCTTGGCTTATAGCAATCAGCCCCAGCATTTT. Translating gives CASSLAYSNQPQHF.